This T cell receptor beta chain was captured in a study of CD4+ T cells in melanoma. This CDR3 has 15 residues. V dropped 3 bases and J dropped 11; count of bases not matched to a gene: 13. From germline, CDR1 is LNHNV and CDR2 YYDKDF (reference sequence). Study outcomes and limitations: Neoantigen-specific CD4+ T cells in melanoma reportedly had diverse differentiation states. A reported correlation linked neoantigen-specific CD4+ T cells to CD8+, macrophage and B cell function.

Clones were read by immunoSEQ multiplex PCR, and TCRdb kept only the in-frame ones, dropping some. The table records roughly 150,000 clones, 80% to 95% of them present only once. With respect to this clone: The target antigen is unknown.

The TCR comes from a human donor with melanoma. The chain has TRBV15 and TRBJ2-1; 7 positions match TRBD1. CDR3 nucleotides: TGTGCCACCAGCAGCCTCGACAGGGTCGGTGGGAAGCAGTTCTTC. Translating it yields CATSSLDRVGGKQFF.